This T cell receptor (beta chain) was found in a study of CD8 T cells in ankylosing spondylitis (dated by TCRdb to 2016 to 2017). General notes on the study: T cell receptor beta repertoires were profiled in healthy donors and ankylosing spondylitis patients so that disease-linked TCR variants could be found. In total, the full study cohort was made up of roughly 100 healthy donors and 25 to 30 ankylosing spondylitis patients. Peripheral blood samples were taken, and synovial fluid was additionally collected from ankylosing spondylitis patients.

This clonotype was observed at least ten times. Its antigen is still unknown. Nothing much larger sits one base from this clone, and base qualities are not available. V is reduced by 3 bases and J by 7 bases, leaving a spacing of 13 bases between them. From cysteine to phenylalanine, the CDR3 is 14 amino acids long. Of all the DNA, just the CDR3 is kept, 42 bases in frame from base 1. The paper as a whole reports these results and caveats: A CD8+ phenotype was shown by the disease-linked clones, which were found at relatively low frequencies in peripheral blood. Some TCR beta motif variants had previously been reported in synovial fluid and blood of reactive arthritis patients, which suggested common disease-initiation mechanisms. Blood from ankylosing spondylitis patients appeared to be characterized by a TCR beta motif made up of several highly homologous amino acid variants. The disease-linked clones were reported as significantly enriched in matched synovial fluid samples from ankylosing spondylitis patients.

Sequencer: Illumina HiSeq 2500. Quantitative 5'-RACE with molecular barcodes was the method used to prepare the TCR beta libraries. The paper's data handling went like this. A new computational method, built on a probabilistic model of VDJ rearrangement, was used to identify disease-linked TCR variants. TCRdb passed the public sequencing reads through fastp at Q25 and MiXCR, retaining productive beta sequences. Identical CDR3 protein sequences are pooled into one entry, listed with their most common genes and DNA. The V and J calls and clone size come from TCRdb's table, not from the authors' own analysis. Recorded for this sample are approximately 350,000 distinct CDR3 sequences; roughly 14% of them occurred a single time. The ten biggest clones cover 0.95% to 1.4% of the sample.

Sequenced: blood, either unsorted or a sorted T cell fraction (not recorded which). The chain joins TRBV12-3 or TRBV12-4 to TRBJ1-5, with TRBD1 perhaps the D gene, on 5 matching bases. The sequence came from a male donor with ankylosing spondylitis or in good health (not recorded which). The CDR3 reads as follows: CASSFGSRGQPQHF. The sequenced DNA is TGTGCCAGCAGTTTTGGGTCCCGGGGGCAGCCCCAGCATTTT.